These T cell receptor beta chains were read from a single sample in a study of cytomegalovirus exposure and HLA in healthy donors. Using immunoSEQ multiplex PCR, the repertoire was profiled, and TCRdb retains in-frame clones only, with some absent. The data contain 90,000 to 120,000 clones, around two thirds of them singletons. Sequencing was done on a sample of PBMCs. These receptors were obtained from a woman aged 40 to 50 in good health and CMV-seropositive. Both conserved end residues are part of each CDR3. D genes are given only for firm matches. Clone sizes are given selectively: once, few, many, or a class where the clone is expanded.

D gene: -
clone size: -
J gene: TRBJ2-5
V gene: TRBV19
CDR3 DNA: TGTGCCAGTAGTATAGTCCAGGGGGGGACCCAGTACTTC
CDR3 protein: CASSIVQGGTQYF

D gene: -
clone size: few
J gene: TRBJ2-5
V gene: TRBV5-1
CDR3 DNA: TGCGCCAGCAGCTTGAAAGGGGATGGGCGAGAGACCCAGTACTTC
CDR3 protein: CASSLKGDGRETQYF

D gene: TRBD1
clone size: -
J gene: TRBJ2-2
V gene: TRBV6-5
CDR3 DNA: TGTGCCAGCAGCCCCGGACAGGGAGGTGGCGGGGAGCTGTTTTTT
CDR3 protein: CASSPGQGGGGELFF

D gene: TRBD2
clone size: -
J gene: TRBJ2-2
V gene: TRBV4-2
CDR3 DNA: TGTGCCAGCAGCCAAGGAGTCCTAGCGGGGAACACCGGGGAGCTGTTTTTT
CDR3 protein: CASSQGVLAGNTGELFF

D gene: -
clone size: -
J gene: TRBJ1-3
V gene: TRBV6-1
CDR3 DNA: TGTGCCAGCGGGCAGGGTGGAAACACCATATATTTT
CDR3 protein: CASGQGGNTIYF

D gene: TRBD1
clone size: -
J gene: TRBJ1-5
V gene: TRBV6-1
CDR3 DNA: TGTGCCACCGTACCCGGGGACAGAGGGCAGCCCCAGCATTTT
CDR3 protein: CATVPGDRGQPQHF

D gene: TRBD1
clone size: few
J gene: TRBJ2-7
V gene: TRBV16
CDR3 DNA: TGTGCCAGCAGCCCTTCGCTGGACAGGGGATGGCAGTACTTC
CDR3 protein: CASSPSLDRGWQYF

D gene: -
clone size: few
J gene: TRBJ1-5
V gene: TRBV19
CDR3 DNA: TGTGCCAGTAGTATGAGACAGCCCCAGCATTTT
CDR3 protein: CASSMRQPQHF

D gene: -
clone size: few
J gene: TRBJ1-6
V gene: TRBV2
CDR3 DNA: TGTGCCAGCAGAAACAGTCGCAATTCACCCCTCCACTTT
CDR3 protein: CASRNSRNSPLHF

D gene: -
clone size: -
J gene: TRBJ2-5
V gene: TRBV29-1
CDR3 DNA: TGCAGCGTTGACGAGGGTCGAGGGACCCAGTACTTC
CDR3 protein: CSVDEGRGTQYF

D gene: -
clone size: -
J gene: TRBJ2-5
V gene: TRBV5-1
CDR3 DNA: TGCGCCAGCAGCACCCCGGACAGTCAGGAGACCCAGTACTTC
CDR3 protein: CASSTPDSQETQYF

D gene: TRBD2
clone size: once
J gene: TRBJ2-3
V gene: TRBV6-5
CDR3 DNA: TGTGCCAGCAGTTACTCCGGCGGGGGGGCCTCAGATACGCAGTATTTT
CDR3 protein: CASSYSGGGASDTQYF

D gene: TRBD1
clone size: -
J gene: TRBJ2-5
V gene: TRBV2
CDR3 DNA: TGTGCCAGCAGTGGACAGGGCCAAGAGACCCAGTACTTC
CDR3 protein: CASSGQGQETQYF

D gene: -
clone size: -
J gene: TRBJ1-6
V gene: TRBV30
CDR3 DNA: TGTGCCTGGAGTACCCCGACAGCAGTAAATTCACCCCTCCACTTT
CDR3 protein: CAWSTPTAVNSPLHF

D gene: -
clone size: few
J gene: TRBJ2-2
V gene: TRBV5-4
CDR3 DNA: TGTGCCAGCAGCTTGCAACGGGGGGCCCGTGAGGCCGGGGAGCTGTTTTTT
CDR3 protein: CASSLQRGAREAGELFF

D gene: -
clone size: -
J gene: TRBJ1-2
V gene: TRBV19
CDR3 DNA: TGTGCCAGTAGTATAAGGACAGATGGCTACACCTTC
CDR3 protein: CASSIRTDGYTF

D gene: TRBD1
clone size: few
J gene: TRBJ1-5
V gene: TRBV7-9
CDR3 DNA: TGTGCCAGCAGCCCTACAGGGGGCGGCAATCAGCCCCAGCATTTT
CDR3 protein: CASSPTGGGNQPQHF

D gene: -
clone size: -
J gene: TRBJ1-3
V gene: TRBV9
CDR3 DNA: TGTGCCAGCAGCGCCTCAAAGGGGCGAAGAAACACCATATATTTT
CDR3 protein: CASSASKGRRNTIYF

D gene: TRBD1
clone size: -
J gene: TRBJ1-6
V gene: TRBV30
CDR3 DNA: TGTGCCTGGAGTGTAAGGCAGGGGGTCGTACCCCTCCACTTT
CDR3 protein: CAWSVRQGVVPLHF

D gene: -
clone size: -
J gene: TRBJ1-5
V gene: TRBV5-6
CDR3 DNA: TGTGCCAGCAGCTCGACAGGAGATCAGCCCCAGCATTTT
CDR3 protein: CASSSTGDQPQHF

D gene: -
clone size: -
J gene: TRBJ1-4
V gene: TRBV6-5
CDR3 DNA: TGTGCCAGCGGCAGGGGTCGGGGTGAAAAACTGTTTTTT
CDR3 protein: CASGRGRGEKLFF

D gene: -
clone size: -
J gene: TRBJ1-1
V gene: TRBV4-2
CDR3 DNA: TGTGCCAGCAGCCAAGATCCTTACAATTGGGGAGGTGGCACTGAAGCTTTCTTT
CDR3 protein: CASSQDPYNWGGGTEAFF

D gene: TRBD2
clone size: once
J gene: TRBJ2-3
V gene: TRBV6-1
CDR3 DNA: TGTGCCAGCAGTGGGCCCCTACGGGGGGGCCGGTCAGATACGCAGTATTTT
CDR3 protein: CASSGPLRGGRSDTQYF

D gene: -
clone size: -
J gene: TRBJ1-4
V gene: TRBV2
CDR3 DNA: TGTGCCAGCAGTGAAGGTCCGAGCCGGAGGGAAAAACTGTTTTTT
CDR3 protein: CASSEGPSRREKLFF

D gene: -
clone size: -
J gene: TRBJ1-1
V gene: TRBV19
CDR3 DNA: TGTGCCAGTAGTCGAATGGACAGCCTGAACACTGAAGCTTTCTTT
CDR3 protein: CASSRMDSLNTEAFF

D gene: TRBD1
clone size: -
J gene: TRBJ2-5
V gene: TRBV7-9
CDR3 DNA: TGTGCCAGCAGCTACGGACAGGGGTCGGGAGAGACCCAGTACTTC
CDR3 protein: CASSYGQGSGETQYF

D gene: -
clone size: -
J gene: TRBJ2-7
V gene: TRBV7-2
CDR3 DNA: TGTGCCAGCAGCTTTCAGGCAGATCGCACCTACGAGCAGTACTTC
CDR3 protein: CASSFQADRTYEQYF

D gene: -
clone size: few
J gene: TRBJ2-7
V gene: TRBV5-6
CDR3 DNA: TGTGCCAGCAGTCCCGGGACACATTACGAGCAGTACTTC
CDR3 protein: CASSPGTHYEQYF

D gene: -
clone size: -
J gene: TRBJ1-1
V gene: TRBV6-5
CDR3 DNA: TGTGCCAGCAGTTCGACAGGCTTTAACACTGAAGCTTTCTTT
CDR3 protein: CASSSTGFNTEAFF

D gene: -
clone size: few
J gene: TRBJ1-2
V gene: TRBV18
CDR3 DNA: TGTGCCAGCTCACCAGATGGGCAGGGGCGATATGGCTACACCTTC
CDR3 protein: CASSPDGQGRYGYTF

D gene: TRBD1
clone size: -
J gene: TRBJ1-2
V gene: TRBV18
CDR3 DNA: TGTGCCAGCTCACATAGCGGCGACAGGGGTTATGGCTACACCTTC
CDR3 protein: CASSHSGDRGYGYTF

D gene: -
clone size: -
J gene: TRBJ1-5
V gene: TRBV5-1
CDR3 DNA: TGCGCCAGCAGCCCAGGACAGTATAGCAATCAGCCCCAGCATTTT
CDR3 protein: CASSPGQYSNQPQHF

D gene: TRBD1
clone size: -
J gene: TRBJ1-2
V gene: TRBV5-1
CDR3 DNA: TGCGCCAGCAGCCTGGGGACAGGGGACTATGGCTACACCTTC
CDR3 protein: CASSLGTGDYGYTF

D gene: TRBD1
clone size: -
J gene: TRBJ1-2
V gene: TRBV6-6
CDR3 DNA: TGTGCCAGCAGACGGGGACAGGGAAGTTACTATGGCTACACCTTC
CDR3 protein: CASRRGQGSYYGYTF

D gene: TRBD2
clone size: -
J gene: TRBJ2-3
V gene: TRBV18
CDR3 DNA: TGTGCCAGCTCACCCCAAAAAGCGGGGGGGACAGATACGCAGTATTTT
CDR3 protein: CASSPQKAGGTDTQYF

D gene: TRBD1
clone size: few
J gene: TRBJ2-1
V gene: TRBV5-1
CDR3 DNA: TGCGCCAGCAGCTTGGCTGGGACAGGTGGATACAATGAGCAGTTCTTC
CDR3 protein: CASSLAGTGGYNEQFF

D gene: -
clone size: -
J gene: TRBJ2-1
V gene: TRBV21-1
CDR3 DNA: TGTGCCAGCAGCAAAGGGACAGGCAGCTACAATGAGCAGTTCTTC
CDR3 protein: CASSKGTGSYNEQFF

D gene: -
clone size: -
J gene: TRBJ1-2
V gene: TRBV2
CDR3 DNA: TGTGCCACGAACGAACAGGTGATAGGCTACACCTTC
CDR3 protein: CATNEQVIGYTF

D gene: TRBD1
clone size: few
J gene: TRBJ2-7
V gene: TRBV4-2
CDR3 DNA: TGTGCCAGCAGCCAAGCTGAAGGGACAGGCTCCTACGAGCAGTACTTC
CDR3 protein: CASSQAEGTGSYEQYF

D gene: -
clone size: -
J gene: TRBJ1-1
V gene: TRBV5-1
CDR3 DNA: TGCGCCAGCAGTATCGCACAGACGAACACTGAAGCTTTCTTT
CDR3 protein: CASSIAQTNTEAFF

D gene: TRBD2
clone size: -
J gene: TRBJ2-1
V gene: TRBV4-3
CDR3 DNA: TGCGCCAGCAGCCAGTCCCCCCCAGCGGGGGCCTCCTACAATGAGCAGTTCTTC
CDR3 protein: CASSQSPPAGASYNEQFF

D gene: -
clone size: -
J gene: TRBJ2-5
V gene: TRBV5-6
CDR3 DNA: TGTGCCAGCAGCTTAAAAACTTCGCAGTACTTC
CDR3 protein: CASSLKTSQYF

D gene: -
clone size: -
J gene: TRBJ2-7
V gene: TRBV7-2
CDR3 DNA: TGTGCCAGCAGCCTACAGGGTCCCAGCTTCGACGAGCAGTACTTC
CDR3 protein: CASSLQGPSFDEQYF

D gene: TRBD1
clone size: -
J gene: TRBJ2-7
V gene: TRBV5-1
CDR3 DNA: TGCGCCAGCAGCTCAGGACAGGGTTCCTACGAGCAGTACTTC
CDR3 protein: CASSSGQGSYEQYF

D gene: TRBD2
clone size: -
J gene: TRBJ2-3
V gene: TRBV5-6
CDR3 DNA: TGTGCCAGCAGCCGTAGCGGGGCTCATTGGAGTAGAAGCACAGATACGCAGTATTTT
CDR3 protein: CASSRSGAHWSRSTDTQYF

D gene: -
clone size: few
J gene: TRBJ1-5
V gene: TRBV7-9
CDR3 DNA: TGTGCCAGCAGCTTGACAGATAGTCAGCCCCAGCATTTT
CDR3 protein: CASSLTDSQPQHF

D gene: TRBD2
clone size: -
J gene: TRBJ2-1
V gene: TRBV7-2
CDR3 DNA: TGTGCCAGCAGCTTAGGCGGGGGGGCGAATGAGCAGTTCTTC
CDR3 protein: CASSLGGGANEQFF

D gene: TRBD1
clone size: -
J gene: TRBJ2-5
V gene: TRBV5-4
CDR3 DNA: TGTGCCAGCAGCTCCTTAGGACAGGGGGCCTTGGAGACCCAGTACTTC
CDR3 protein: CASSSLGQGALETQYF

D gene: -
clone size: -
J gene: TRBJ1-4
V gene: TRBV5-1
CDR3 DNA: TGCGCCAGCAGCCCCGGAGAGATCAATGAAAAACTGTTTTTT
CDR3 protein: CASSPGEINEKLFF

D gene: -
clone size: once
J gene: TRBJ2-7
V gene: TRBV7-2
CDR3 DNA: TGTGCCAGCAGCTTGGAGGGGATGTACGAGCAGTACTTC
CDR3 protein: CASSLEGMYEQYF

D gene: -
clone size: -
J gene: TRBJ2-3
V gene: TRBV11-3
CDR3 DNA: TGTGCCAGCAGCTGGACAGGCACAGATACGCAGTATTTT
CDR3 protein: CASSWTGTDTQYF

D gene: -
clone size: -
J gene: TRBJ2-3
V gene: TRBV5-1
CDR3 DNA: TGCGCCAGCAGCCCGGGAAACATGGATACGCAGTATTTT
CDR3 protein: CASSPGNMDTQYF

D gene: -
clone size: -
J gene: TRBJ2-7
V gene: TRBV2
CDR3 DNA: TGTGCCAGCAGGGCAGGGGTGGGCGAGCAGTACTTC
CDR3 protein: CASRAGVGEQYF

D gene: -
clone size: -
J gene: TRBJ1-5
V gene: TRBV2
CDR3 DNA: TGTGCCAGCAGGCGGCAGACCAATCAGCCCCAGCATTTT
CDR3 protein: CASRRQTNQPQHF